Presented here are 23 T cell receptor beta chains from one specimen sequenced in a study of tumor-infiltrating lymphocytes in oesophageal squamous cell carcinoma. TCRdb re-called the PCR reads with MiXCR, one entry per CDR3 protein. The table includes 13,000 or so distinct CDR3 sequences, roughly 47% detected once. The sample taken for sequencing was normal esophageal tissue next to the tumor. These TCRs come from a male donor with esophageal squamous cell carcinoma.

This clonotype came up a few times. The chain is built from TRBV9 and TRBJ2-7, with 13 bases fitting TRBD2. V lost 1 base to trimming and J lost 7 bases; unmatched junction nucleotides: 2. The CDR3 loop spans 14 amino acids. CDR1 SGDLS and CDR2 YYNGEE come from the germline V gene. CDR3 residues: CASSVQTSGGEQYF. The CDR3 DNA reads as TGTGCCAGCAGCGTACAGACTAGCGGGGGGGAGCAGTACTTC.

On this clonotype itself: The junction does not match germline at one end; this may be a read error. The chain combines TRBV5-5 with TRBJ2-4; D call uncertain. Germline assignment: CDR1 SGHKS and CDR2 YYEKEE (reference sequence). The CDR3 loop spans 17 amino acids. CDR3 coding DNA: TGTGCCAACAGCTTGGAATGGGGAAGGGTAGTACACAATGAGCAGTACTTC. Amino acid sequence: CANSLEWGRVVHNEQYF.

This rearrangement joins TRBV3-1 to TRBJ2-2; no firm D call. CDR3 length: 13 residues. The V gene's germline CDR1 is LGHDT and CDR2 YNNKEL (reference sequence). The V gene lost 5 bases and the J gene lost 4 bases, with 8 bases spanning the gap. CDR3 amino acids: CASSFRVTGELFF. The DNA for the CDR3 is TGTGCCAGCAGCTTCCGGGTCACCGGGGAGCTGTTTTTT.

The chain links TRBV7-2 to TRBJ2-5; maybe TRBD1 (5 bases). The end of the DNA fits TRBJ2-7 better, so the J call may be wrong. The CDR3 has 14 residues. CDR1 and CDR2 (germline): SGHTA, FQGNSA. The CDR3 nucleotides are TGTGCCAGCAGCTTAGTGACAGCTTCCTACGAGCAGTACTTC. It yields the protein CASSLVTASYEQYF.

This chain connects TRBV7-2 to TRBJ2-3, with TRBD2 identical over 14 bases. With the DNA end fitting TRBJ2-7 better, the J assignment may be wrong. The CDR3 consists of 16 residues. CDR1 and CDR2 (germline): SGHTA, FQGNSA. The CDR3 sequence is CASSLDGTSGSNEQYF. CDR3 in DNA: TGTGCCAGCAGCTTAGATGGGACTAGCGGGAGTAACGAGCAGTACTTC.

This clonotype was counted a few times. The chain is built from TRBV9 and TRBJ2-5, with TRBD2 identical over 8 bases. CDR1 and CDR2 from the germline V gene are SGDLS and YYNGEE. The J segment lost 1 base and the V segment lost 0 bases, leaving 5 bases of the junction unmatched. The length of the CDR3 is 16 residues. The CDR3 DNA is TGTGCCAGCAGCGTAGCTACCGCGGGGGGCCAAGAGACCCAGTACTTC. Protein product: CASSVATAGGQETQYF.

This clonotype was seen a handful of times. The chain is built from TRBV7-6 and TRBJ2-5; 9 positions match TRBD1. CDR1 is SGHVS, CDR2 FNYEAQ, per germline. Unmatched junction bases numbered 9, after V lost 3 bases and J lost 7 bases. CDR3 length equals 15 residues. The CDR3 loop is CASSFYGTDRGTQYF. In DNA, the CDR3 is TGTGCCAGCAGCTTTTACGGAACGGACAGGGGGACCCAGTACTTC.

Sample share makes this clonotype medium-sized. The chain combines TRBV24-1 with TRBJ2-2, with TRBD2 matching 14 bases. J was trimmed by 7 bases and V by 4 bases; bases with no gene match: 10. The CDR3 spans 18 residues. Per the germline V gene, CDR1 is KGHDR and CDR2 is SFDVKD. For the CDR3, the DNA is TGTGCCACCAGTGACACACCCGGGACTAGCGGGAGCGGCGGGGAGCTGTTTTTT. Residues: CATSDTPGTSGSGGELFF.

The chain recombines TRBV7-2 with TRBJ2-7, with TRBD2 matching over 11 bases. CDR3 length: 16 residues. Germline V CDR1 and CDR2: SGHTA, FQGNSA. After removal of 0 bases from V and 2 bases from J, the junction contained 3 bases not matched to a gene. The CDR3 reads CASSLASGGATYEQYF. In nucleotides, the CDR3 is TGTGCCAGCAGCTTAGCTAGCGGGGGGGCCACCTACGAGCAGTACTTC.

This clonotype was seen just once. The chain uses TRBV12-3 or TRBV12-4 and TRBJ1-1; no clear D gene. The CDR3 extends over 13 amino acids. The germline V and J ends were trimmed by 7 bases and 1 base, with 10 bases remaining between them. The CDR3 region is CASKIRWNTEAFF. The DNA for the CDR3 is TGTGCCAGCAAGATACGGTGGAACACTGAAGCTTTCTTT.

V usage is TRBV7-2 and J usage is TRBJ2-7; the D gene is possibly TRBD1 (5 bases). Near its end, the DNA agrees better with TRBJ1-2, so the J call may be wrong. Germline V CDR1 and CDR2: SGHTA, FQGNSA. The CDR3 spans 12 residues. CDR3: CASSPGLYGYTF. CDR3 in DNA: TGTGCCAGCAGCCCGGGGCTCTATGGCTACACCTTC.

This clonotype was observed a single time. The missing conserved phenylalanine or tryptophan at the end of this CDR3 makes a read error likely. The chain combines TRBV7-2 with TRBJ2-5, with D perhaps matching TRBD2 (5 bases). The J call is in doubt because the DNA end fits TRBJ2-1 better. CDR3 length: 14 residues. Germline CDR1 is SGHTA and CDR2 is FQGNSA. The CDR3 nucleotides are TGTGCCAGCAGCTTATCTCGGGGAATAGAGACCCAGTTCCTC. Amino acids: CASSLSRGIETQFL.

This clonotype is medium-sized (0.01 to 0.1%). The CDR3 nucleotides are TGTGCCAGCAGCTTAGGCGAAATCGGCAATGAGCAGTACTTC. It encodes CASSLGEIGNEQYF. The J gene is TRBJ2-7, the V gene TRBV7-9; D unresolved. Trimming took off 1 base at V and 7 bases at J, with 14 bases between the two ends. This CDR3 has 14 amino acids. The V gene's germline CDR1 is SEHNR and CDR2 FQNEAQ (reference sequence).

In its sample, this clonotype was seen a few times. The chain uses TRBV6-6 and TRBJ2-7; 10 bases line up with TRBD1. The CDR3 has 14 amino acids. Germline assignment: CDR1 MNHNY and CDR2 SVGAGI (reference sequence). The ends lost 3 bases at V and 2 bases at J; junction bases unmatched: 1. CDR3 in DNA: TGTGCCAGCAGTTATGACAGGGGGCCCTACGAGCAGTACTTC. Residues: CASSYDRGPYEQYF.

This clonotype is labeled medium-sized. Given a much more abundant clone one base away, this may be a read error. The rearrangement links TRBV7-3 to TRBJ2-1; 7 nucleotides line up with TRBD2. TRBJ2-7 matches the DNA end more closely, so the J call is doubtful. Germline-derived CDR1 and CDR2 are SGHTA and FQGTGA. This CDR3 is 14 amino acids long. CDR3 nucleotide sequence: TGTGCCAGCAGCTTATCTCGGGACTACAATGAGCAGTACTTC. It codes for CASSLSRDYNEQYF.

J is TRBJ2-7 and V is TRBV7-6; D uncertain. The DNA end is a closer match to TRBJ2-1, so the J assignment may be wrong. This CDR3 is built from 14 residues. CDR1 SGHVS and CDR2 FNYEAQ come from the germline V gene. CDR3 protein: CASTPDSSYNEQFF. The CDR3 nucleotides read TGTGCCAGCACCCCCGATAGTTCCTACAATGAGCAGTTCTTC.

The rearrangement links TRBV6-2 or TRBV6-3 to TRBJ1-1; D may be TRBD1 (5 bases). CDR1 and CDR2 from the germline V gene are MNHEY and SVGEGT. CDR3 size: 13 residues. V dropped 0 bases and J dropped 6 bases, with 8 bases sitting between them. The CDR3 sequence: CASSYSNRPEAFF. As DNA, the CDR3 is TGTGCCAGCAGTTACTCGAACAGGCCTGAAGCTTTCTTT.

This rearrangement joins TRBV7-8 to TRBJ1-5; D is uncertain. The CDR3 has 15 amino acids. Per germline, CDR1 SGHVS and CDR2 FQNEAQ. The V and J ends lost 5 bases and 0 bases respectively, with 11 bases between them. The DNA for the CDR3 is TGTGCCAGCAGCCGGGTGGGGTCTAGCAATCAGCCCCAGCATTTT. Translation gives CASSRVGSSNQPQHF. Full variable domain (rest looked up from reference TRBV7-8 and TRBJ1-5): GAGVSQSPRYKVAKRGQDVALRCDPISGHVSLFWYQQALGQGPEFLTYFQNEAQLDKSGLPSDRFFAERPEGSVSTLKIQRTQQEDSAVYLCASSRVGSSNQPQHFGDGTRLSIL.

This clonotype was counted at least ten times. CDR3 in amino acids: CASSRDSNYGYTF. CDR3 DNA sequence: TGTGCCAGCAGCCGAGACTCAAACTATGGCTACACCTTC. The chain couples TRBV7-6 to TRBJ1-2; no firm D call. This CDR3 comprises 13 residues. V lost 5 bases to trimming and J lost 2 bases, with 9 bases between them. Germline CDR1 is SGHVS and CDR2 is FNYEAQ.

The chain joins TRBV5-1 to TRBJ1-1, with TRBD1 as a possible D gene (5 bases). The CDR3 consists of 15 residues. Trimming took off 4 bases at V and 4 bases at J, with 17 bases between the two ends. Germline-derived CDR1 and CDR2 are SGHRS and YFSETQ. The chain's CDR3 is CASSRGGGVSTEAFF. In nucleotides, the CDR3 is TGCGCCAGCAGCCGAGGCGGGGGGGTGAGCACTGAAGCTTTCTTT. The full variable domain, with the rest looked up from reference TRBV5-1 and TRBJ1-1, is KAGVTQTPRYLIKTRGQQVTLSCSPISGHRSVSWYQQTPGQGLQFLFEYFSETQRNKGNFPGRFSGRQFSNSRSEMNVSTLELGDSALYLCASSRGGGVSTEAFFGQGTRLTVV.

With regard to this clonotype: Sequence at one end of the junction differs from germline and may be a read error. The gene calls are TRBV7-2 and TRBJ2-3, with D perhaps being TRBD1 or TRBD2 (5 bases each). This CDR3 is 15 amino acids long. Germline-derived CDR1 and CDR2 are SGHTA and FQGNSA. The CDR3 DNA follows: TGTGCCAGCAGCTTAGTTCCAGGGAGTGATTCACCCCTCCACTTC. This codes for CASSLVPGSDSPLHF.

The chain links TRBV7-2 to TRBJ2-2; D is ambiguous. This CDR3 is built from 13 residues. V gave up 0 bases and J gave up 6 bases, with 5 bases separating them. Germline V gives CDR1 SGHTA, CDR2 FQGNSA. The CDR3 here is CASSLAIAGELFF. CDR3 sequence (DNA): TGTGCCAGCAGCTTAGCGATCGCCGGGGAGCTGTTTTTT.

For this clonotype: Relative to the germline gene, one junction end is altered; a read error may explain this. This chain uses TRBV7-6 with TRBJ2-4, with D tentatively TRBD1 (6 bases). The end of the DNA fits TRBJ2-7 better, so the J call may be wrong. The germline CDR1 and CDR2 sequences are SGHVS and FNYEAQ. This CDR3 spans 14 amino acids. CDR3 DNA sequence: TGTGCCAGCAGCTCGGACAGAATCTCCTTCGAGCAGTACTTC. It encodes CASSSDRISFEQYF.